A selection of T cell receptor beta chains follows, all from one sample in a study of blood T cell repertoires in COVID-19. TCRdb's copy holds only in-frame clones and misses some; the assay was immunoSEQ multiplex PCR. Here the sample spans some 66,000 clones, approximately 91% being singletons. The sequencing sample was made of peripheral blood. Receptors originate from a human donor in a cohort sampled during active COVID-19. Each CDR3 is given with its conserved first and last residue. D genes are given only for firm matches. Clone size is shown for a subset of rows, as once, few, many or a class of expanded clone.

j_call: TRBJ2-5; clone_size: .; d_call: TRBD2; v_call: TRBV5-6; cdr3_aa: CASSPRLRGDLRETQYF; cdr3_nt: TGTGCCAGCAGCCCCCGGTTGCGGGGGGACTTGCGGGAGACCCAGTACTTC
j_call: TRBJ1-5; clone_size: few; d_call: .; v_call: TRBV19; cdr3_aa: CASSRSRVSSNQPQHF; cdr3_nt: TGTGCCAGTAGTAGGAGCAGGGTTAGTAGCAATCAGCCCCAGCATTTT
j_call: TRBJ2-2; clone_size: .; d_call: .; v_call: TRBV7-2; cdr3_aa: CASSETNTGELFF; cdr3_nt: TGTGCCAGCAGCGAGACGAACACCGGGGAGCTGTTTTTT
j_call: TRBJ2-5; clone_size: .; d_call: .; v_call: TRBV11-3; cdr3_aa: CASSLLGAEETQYF; cdr3_nt: TGTGCCAGCAGCTTACTGGGGGCCGAGGAGACCCAGTACTTC
j_call: TRBJ1-5; clone_size: .; d_call: .; v_call: TRBV18; cdr3_aa: CASSREGQPVNQPQHF; cdr3_nt: TGTGCCAGCTCACGGGAAGGACAGCCAGTAAATCAGCCCCAGCATTTT
j_call: TRBJ2-3; clone_size: .; d_call: .; v_call: TRBV4-3; cdr3_aa: CASSQDFTTRTDTQYF; cdr3_nt: TGCGCCAGCAGCCAAGACTTCACTACCCGCACAGATACGCAGTATTTT
j_call: TRBJ1-6; clone_size: .; d_call: .; v_call: TRBV9; cdr3_aa: CASSPSGGGGSPLHF; cdr3_nt: TGTGCCAGCAGCCCAAGCGGTGGGGGCGGATCACCCCTCCACTTT
j_call: TRBJ1-1; clone_size: .; d_call: .; v_call: TRBV6-5; cdr3_aa: CASSYSQGHTEAFF; cdr3_nt: TGTGCCAGCAGTTACTCGCAGGGTCACACTGAAGCTTTCTTT
j_call: TRBJ1-2; clone_size: .; d_call: TRBD1; v_call: TRBV5-1; cdr3_aa: CASSLAPGGQPESYTF; cdr3_nt: TGCGCCAGCAGCTTGGCGCCAGGGGGCCAACCAGAGAGCTACACCTTC
j_call: TRBJ1-2; clone_size: .; d_call: .; v_call: TRBV9; cdr3_aa: CASSPSTGQVYGYTF; cdr3_nt: TGTGCCAGCAGCCCTTCGACAGGCCAGGTCTATGGCTACACCTTC
j_call: TRBJ2-2; clone_size: .; d_call: .; v_call: TRBV5-1; cdr3_aa: CASSLVQGSDTGELFF; cdr3_nt: TGCGCCAGCAGCTTGGTTCAGGGAAGTGACACCGGGGAGCTGTTTTTT
j_call: TRBJ2-3; clone_size: .; d_call: TRBD2; v_call: TRBV19; cdr3_aa: CASSIRAGEADTQYF; cdr3_nt: TGTGCCAGTAGTATCCGAGCGGGAGAGGCAGATACGCAGTATTTT
j_call: TRBJ1-2; clone_size: .; d_call: .; v_call: TRBV5-1; cdr3_aa: CASSAGPGDYGYTF; cdr3_nt: TGCGCCAGCAGCGCAGGACCAGGGGACTATGGCTACACCTTC
j_call: TRBJ2-5; clone_size: once; d_call: TRBD2; v_call: TRBV19; cdr3_aa: CASSSGTRKETQYF; cdr3_nt: TGTGCCAGTAGCAGCGGGACCCGGAAAGAGACCCAGTACTTC
j_call: TRBJ1-6; clone_size: .; d_call: .; v_call: TRBV6-6; cdr3_aa: CASRPTDSRNSPLHF; cdr3_nt: TGTGCCAGCAGACCTACGGACAGCCGCAATTCACCCCTCCACTTT
j_call: TRBJ2-4; clone_size: .; d_call: TRBD2; v_call: TRBV19; cdr3_aa: CASSRPSGNKNIQYF; cdr3_nt: TGTGCCAGTAGTCGGCCTAGCGGGAACAAAAACATTCAGTACTTC
j_call: TRBJ2-7; clone_size: .; d_call: .; v_call: TRBV5-1; cdr3_aa: CASTRGTNRDYEQYF; cdr3_nt: TGCGCCAGCACCCGAGGGACGAACAGGGACTACGAGCAGTACTTC
j_call: TRBJ1-6; clone_size: .; d_call: .; v_call: TRBV19; cdr3_aa: CASSIGRSYNSPLHF; cdr3_nt: TGTGCCAGTAGTATAGGTCGGTCCTATAATTCACCCCTCCACTTT
j_call: TRBJ1-2; clone_size: once; d_call: TRBD1; v_call: TRBV7-2; cdr3_aa: CASSQTNRGNYGYTF; cdr3_nt: TGTGCCAGCAGCCAAACAAACAGGGGAAACTATGGCTACACCTTC
j_call: TRBJ2-3; clone_size: .; d_call: .; v_call: TRBV5-6; cdr3_aa: CASSLIGQPYTDTQYF; cdr3_nt: TGTGCCAGCAGCTTGATTGGACAGCCGTACACAGATACGCAGTATTTT
j_call: TRBJ2-7; clone_size: .; d_call: TRBD1; v_call: TRBV15; cdr3_aa: CATSSAGTGRSYEQYF; cdr3_nt: TGTGCCACCAGCAGCGCGGGGACAGGTCGATCCTACGAGCAGTACTTC
j_call: TRBJ2-1; clone_size: .; d_call: TRBD2; v_call: TRBV6-4; cdr3_aa: CASSAVAGLYNEQFF; cdr3_nt: TGTGCCAGCAGTGCTGTAGCGGGGCTATACAATGAGCAGTTCTTC
j_call: TRBJ1-2; clone_size: .; d_call: TRBD1; v_call: TRBV9; cdr3_aa: CASSGQTRQGGGYTF; cdr3_nt: TGTGCCAGCAGCGGTCAGACGCGACAGGGGGGCGGCTACACCTTC
j_call: TRBJ2-7; clone_size: .; d_call: .; v_call: TRBV29-1; cdr3_aa: CSVSTSYEQYF; cdr3_nt: TGCAGCGTTAGCACCTCCTACGAGCAGTACTTC
j_call: TRBJ2-1; clone_size: .; d_call: .; v_call: TRBV7-2; cdr3_aa: CASSLATAVYNEQFF; cdr3_nt: TGTGCCAGCAGCTTAGCCACAGCGGTTTACAATGAGCAGTTCTTC
j_call: TRBJ2-7; clone_size: once; d_call: TRBD2; v_call: TRBV27; cdr3_aa: CASSFGGRRGFEQYF; cdr3_nt: TGTGCCAGCAGTTTCGGAGGTCGGCGGGGGTTCGAGCAGTACTTC
j_call: TRBJ2-1; clone_size: .; d_call: TRBD1; v_call: TRBV6-1; cdr3_aa: CASSEADRVWNEQFF; cdr3_nt: TGTGCCAGCAGTGAAGCTGACAGGGTATGGAATGAGCAGTTCTTC
j_call: TRBJ1-1; clone_size: .; d_call: .; v_call: TRBV19; cdr3_aa: CASKGGLPEAFF; cdr3_nt: TGTGCCAGTAAAGGGGGTCTTCCTGAAGCTTTCTTT
j_call: TRBJ2-3; clone_size: .; d_call: .; v_call: TRBV28; cdr3_aa: CASSSTIDTQYF; cdr3_nt: TGTGCCAGCAGTTCTACTATAGATACGCAGTATTTT
j_call: TRBJ2-1; clone_size: .; d_call: TRBD2; v_call: TRBV7-3; cdr3_aa: CASSPERGDVDEQFF; cdr3_nt: TGTGCCAGCAGCCCTGAGCGGGGGGACGTAGATGAGCAGTTCTTC
j_call: TRBJ2-3; clone_size: .; d_call: TRBD2; v_call: TRBV2; cdr3_aa: CASSGERGNTDTQYF; cdr3_nt: TGTGCCAGCAGTGGGGAGCGGGGCAACACAGATACGCAGTATTTT
j_call: TRBJ2-2; clone_size: .; d_call: .; v_call: TRBV19; cdr3_aa: CASSIDGLRVGDTGELFF; cdr3_nt: TGTGCCAGTAGTATAGATGGACTCCGGGTCGGGGACACCGGGGAGCTGTTTTTT
j_call: TRBJ2-7; clone_size: .; d_call: .; v_call: TRBV7-9; cdr3_aa: CASSLANSQEQYF; cdr3_nt: TGTGCCAGCAGCTTAGCGAACAGCCAGGAGCAGTACTTC
j_call: TRBJ2-5; clone_size: .; d_call: TRBD2; v_call: TRBV29-1; cdr3_aa: CSVYLGGGGQETQYF; cdr3_nt: TGCAGCGTGTATCTAGGCGGGGGGGGTCAAGAGACCCAGTACTTC
j_call: TRBJ2-5; clone_size: .; d_call: .; v_call: TRBV28; cdr3_aa: CASRPIGKGETQYF; cdr3_nt: TGTGCCAGCAGACCAATCGGGAAGGGAGAGACCCAGTACTTC
j_call: TRBJ1-5; clone_size: .; d_call: TRBD1; v_call: TRBV10-2; cdr3_aa: CASRDRGPFSNQPQHF; cdr3_nt: TGCGCCAGCCGGGACAGGGGCCCTTTTAGCAATCAGCCCCAGCATTTT
j_call: TRBJ2-1; clone_size: .; d_call: TRBD2; v_call: TRBV5-1; cdr3_aa: CASSGGLDNEQFF; cdr3_nt: TGCGCCAGTAGCGGGGGGTTAGACAATGAGCAGTTCTTC
j_call: TRBJ1-1; clone_size: .; d_call: .; v_call: TRBV28; cdr3_aa: CASRLPQGPTEAFF; cdr3_nt: TGTGCCAGCAGGCTTCCACAGGGTCCCACTGAAGCTTTCTTT
j_call: TRBJ2-1; clone_size: .; d_call: TRBD2; v_call: TRBV20-1; cdr3_aa: CSASRGLVGSYNEQFF; cdr3_nt: TGCAGTGCTAGTCGTGGACTAGTGGGGTCCTACAATGAGCAGTTCTTC
j_call: TRBJ2-3; clone_size: .; d_call: .; v_call: TRBV19; cdr3_aa: CASSIAAGDTQYF; cdr3_nt: TGTGCCAGTAGTATAGCCGCAGGGGATACGCAGTATTTT
j_call: TRBJ2-1; clone_size: .; d_call: .; v_call: TRBV5-1; cdr3_aa: CASSLGGRNYNEQFF; cdr3_nt: TGCGCCAGCAGCTTGGGAGGCCGAAACTACAATGAGCAGTTCTTC
j_call: TRBJ2-1; clone_size: .; d_call: TRBD1; v_call: TRBV5-4; cdr3_aa: CASSLGTGGYNEQFF; cdr3_nt: TGTGCCAGCAGCCTCGGGACAGGGGGCTACAATGAGCAGTTCTTC
j_call: TRBJ2-2; clone_size: .; d_call: .; v_call: TRBV7-3; cdr3_aa: CASSLRSLGATNTGELFF; cdr3_nt: TGTGCCAGCAGCTTAAGAAGCCTGGGAGCAACCAACACCGGGGAGCTGTTTTTT
j_call: TRBJ2-7; clone_size: .; d_call: .; v_call: TRBV28; cdr3_aa: CASSSRTEASYEQYF; cdr3_nt: TGTGCCAGCAGTTCCAGGACAGAAGCGTCCTACGAGCAGTACTTC
j_call: TRBJ2-5; clone_size: .; d_call: TRBD1; v_call: TRBV2; cdr3_aa: CASKDRVGETQYF; cdr3_nt: TGTGCCAGTAAGGACAGGGTGGGAGAGACCCAGTACTTC
j_call: TRBJ1-2; clone_size: few; d_call: .; v_call: TRBV4-1; cdr3_aa: CASSQSQNTNYGYTF; cdr3_nt: TGCGCCAGCAGCCAAAGTCAGAATACTAACTATGGCTACACCTTC
j_call: TRBJ2-2; clone_size: .; d_call: .; v_call: TRBV19; cdr3_aa: CASSERTNTGELFF; cdr3_nt: TGTGCCAGTAGTGAACGGACTAACACCGGGGAGCTGTTTTTT
j_call: TRBJ2-2; clone_size: .; d_call: TRBD1; v_call: TRBV18; cdr3_aa: CASSPGQGVLFF; cdr3_nt: TGTGCCAGCTCCCCGGGACAGGGCGTGCTGTTTTTT
j_call: TRBJ1-4; clone_size: .; d_call: .; v_call: TRBV3-1/TRBV3-2; cdr3_aa: CASSQGSEGGEKLFF; cdr3_nt: TGTGCCAGCAGCCAAGGGTCGGAGGGCGGTGAAAAACTGTTTTTT
j_call: TRBJ1-3; clone_size: .; d_call: .; v_call: TRBV7-6; cdr3_aa: CASSLAQVSSGNTIYF; cdr3_nt: TGTGCCAGCAGCTTAGCGCAGGTTTCCTCTGGAAACACCATATATTTT
j_call: TRBJ2-2; clone_size: .; d_call: .; v_call: TRBV5-4; cdr3_aa: CASSETGTNTGELFF; cdr3_nt: TGTGCCAGCAGCGAAACCGGGACGAACACCGGGGAGCTGTTTTTT
j_call: TRBJ2-7; clone_size: .; d_call: TRBD2; v_call: TRBV6-5; cdr3_aa: CASRLAGHLYEQYF; cdr3_nt: TGTGCCAGCAGACTAGCGGGGCATCTCTACGAGCAGTACTTC